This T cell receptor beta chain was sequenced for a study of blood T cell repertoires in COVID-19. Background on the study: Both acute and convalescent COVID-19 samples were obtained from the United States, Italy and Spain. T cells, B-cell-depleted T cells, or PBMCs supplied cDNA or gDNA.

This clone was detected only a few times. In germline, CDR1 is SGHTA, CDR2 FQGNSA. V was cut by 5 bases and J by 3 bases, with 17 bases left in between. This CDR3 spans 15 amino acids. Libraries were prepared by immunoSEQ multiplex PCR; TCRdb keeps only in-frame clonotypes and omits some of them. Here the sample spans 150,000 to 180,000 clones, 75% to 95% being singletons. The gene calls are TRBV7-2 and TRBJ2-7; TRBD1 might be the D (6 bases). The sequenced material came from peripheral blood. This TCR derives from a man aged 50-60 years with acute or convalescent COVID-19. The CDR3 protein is CASSLQGMGNYEQYF. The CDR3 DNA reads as TGTGCCAGCAGCCTCCAGGGGATGGGGAACTACGAGCAGTACTTC.